The 22 T cell receptor beta chains below were found in one sample sequenced in a study of T cells after posttransplantation cyclophosphamide. Clones were sequenced by immunoSEQ multiplex PCR, and TCRdb holds only the in-frame ones, with some missing. The sample consists of approximately 56,000 clones, 85% to 95% of them appearing once. The sample consisted of PBMCs. These receptors all come from a woman between 25 and 40 years old in good health and a related stem cell transplant donor.

The gene calls are TRBV9 and TRBJ2-3, with a possible D match to TRBD2 (5 bases). Germline V CDR1 and CDR2: SGDLS, YYNGEE. V lost 4 bases and J lost 5, with 20 bases in between. There are 16 residues in the CDR3. The DNA of the CDR3 is TGTGCCAGCAGCCCAGAGGATCTAGCACTGGGAGATACGCAGTATTTT. Translating it yields CASSPEDLALGDTQYF.

This sequence joins TRBV27 and TRBJ2-6; D is ambiguous. Germline CDR1 and CDR2: MNHEY and SMNVEV (reference sequence). V was pared by 5 bases and J by 4 bases, with 12 bases between. This CDR3 contains 15 residues. CDR3 sequence: CASSPPLVGANVLTF. The DNA of the CDR3 is TGTGCCAGCAGTCCCCCCCTTGTAGGGGCCAACGTCCTGACTTTC. Together with reference TRBV27 and TRBJ2-6, the CDR3 gives the full variable domain: EAQVTQNPRYLITVTGKKLTVTCSQNMNHEYMSWYRQDPGLGLRQIYYSMNVEVTDKGDVPEGYKVSRKEKRNFPLILESPSPNQTSLYFCASSPPLVGANVLTFGAGSRLTVL.

The chain couples TRBV5-4 to TRBJ2-7; 9 bases match TRBD1. The CDR3 contains 14 residues. V lost 0 bases and J lost 6; bases outside the gene matches: 4. Germline CDR1 and CDR2: SGHNT and YYREEE (reference sequence). CDR3 protein: CASSLATGGSEQYF. The CDR3 DNA is TGTGCCAGCAGCTTGGCCACAGGGGGCAGCGAGCAGTACTTC.

This clone was recorded only once. The V gene is TRBV6-6, the J gene TRBJ2-2; no clear D. The CDR3 consists of 12 residues. The germline CDR1 and CDR2 sequences are MNHNY and SVGAGI (reference sequence). V was cut by 6 bases and J by 6 bases, with 8 bases left in between. In nucleotides, the CDR3 is TGTGCCAGCAGCCCCGTCCCCGGGGAGCTGTTTTTT. Its translation is CASSPVPGELFF.

V gene TRBV29-1 combines with J gene TRBJ1-4; 8 nucleotides agree with TRBD1. Germline CDR1 is SQVTM and CDR2 is ANQGSEA. J gave up 8 bases and V 7 bases, and 6 bases lay outside the gene matches. This CDR3 has 12 amino acids. CDR3 loop: CSGRQGSEKLFF. The CDR3 DNA reads TGCAGCGGCAGACAGGGGAGCGAAAAACTGTTTTTT. The whole variable domain, filled in from reference TRBV29-1 and TRBJ1-4, reads SAVISQKPSRDICQRGTSLTIQCQVDSQVTMMFWYRQQPGQSLTLIATANQGSEATYESGFVIDKFPISRPNLTFSTLTVSNMSPEDSSIYLCSGRQGSEKLFFGSGTQLSVL.

This clone was detected once. The chain recombines TRBV6-1 with TRBJ1-1; D perhaps matches TRBD1 (5 bases). The V gene lost 2 bases and the J gene lost 0 bases, with 13 bases spanning the gap. CDR1 and CDR2 from the germline V gene are MNHNS and SASEGT. The CDR3 covers 16 residues. As DNA, the CDR3 is TGTGCCAGCAGTGAACGCCCCGGCAGGGTGAACACTGAAGCTTTCTTT. Amino acid sequence: CASSERPGRVNTEAFF.

V is TRBV27 and J is TRBJ1-2; 7 nucleotides match TRBD1. In germline, CDR1 is MNHEY, CDR2 SMNVEV (reference sequence). The CDR3 is 18 residues long. The junction had 16 bases not matched to a gene; V was cut back by 5 bases and J by 1 base. The CDR3 DNA follows: TGTGCCAGCAGTCCAACAGGGGTGGGAACGGGGTTTAACTATGGCTACACCTTC. Protein sequence: CASSPTGVGTGFNYGYTF.

The rearrangement joins TRBV10-1 to TRBJ2-3; 8 bases agree with TRBD2. This CDR3 region has 13 residues. Germline V lookup: CDR1 WNHNN, CDR2 SYGVQD (reference sequence). J was trimmed by 4 bases and V by 5 bases; bases with no gene match: 2. The CDR3 DNA sequence: TGCGCCAGCAGTACGGGGGGGTCAGATACGCAGTATTTT. It is translated as CASSTGGSDTQYF.

The J gene is TRBJ1-3, the V gene TRBV27; D gene ambiguous. The CDR3 spans 16 residues. Germline V gives CDR1 MNHEY, CDR2 SMNVEV (reference sequence). Trimming left V 4 bases short and J 2 bases short, with 15 bases between. The CDR3 DNA reads as TGTGCCAGCAGTTCCAACGCCCGGAGGGCTGGAAACACCATATATTTT. Translation gives CASSSNARRAGNTIYF.

V and J are TRBV29-1 and TRBJ1-1, with TRBD1 identical over 10 bases. Germline V gene data show CDR1 as SQVTM and CDR2 as ANQGSEA. V gave up 1 base and J gave up 5 bases; unmatched junction bases: 1. The CDR3 spans 13 residues. CDR3: CSVEGTGGTEAFF. The DNA of the CDR3 is TGCAGCGTTGAAGGGACAGGGGGGACTGAAGCTTTCTTT.

This chain joins TRBV4-3 and TRBJ1-2; D is possibly TRBD1 (6 bases). CDR1 and CDR2 (germline): LGHNA, YSLEER. CDR3 length: 17 amino acids. V was cut by 0 bases and J by 2 bases, with 16 bases left in between. The CDR3 nucleotides read TGCGCCAGCAGCCAAGATTGGTCGACGACAGGAAACTATGGCTACACCTTC. It yields the protein CASSQDWSTTGNYGYTF.

The chain uses TRBV28 and TRBJ1-2, with D uncertain. Germline V gene sequence: CDR1 MDHEN, CDR2 SYDVKM. The germline V and J ends were trimmed by 3 bases and 1 base, with 6 bases remaining between them. The CDR3 spans 13 residues. CDR3 in amino acids: CASSFRVNYGYTF. In nucleotides, the CDR3 is TGTGCCAGCAGTTTCCGAGTTAACTATGGCTACACCTTC.

The V gene is TRBV10-3, the J gene TRBJ1-3, with D unresolved. CDR1 and CDR2 from the germline V gene are ENHRY and SYGVKD. Trimming shortened V by 6 bases and J by 4 bases, and 10 bases separated the two germline ends. There are 13 residues in the CDR3. CDR3 residues: CAISLAGGNTIYF. CDR3 nucleotide sequence: TGTGCCATCAGCCTCGCGGGCGGAAACACCATATATTTT.

This rearrangement joins TRBV11-2 to TRBJ2-7, with D possibly matching TRBD2 (6 bases). Trimming pared 0 bases from V and 3 bases from J, leaving 9 bases between. CDR1 is SGHAT, CDR2 FQNNGV, per germline. This CDR3 has 14 amino acids. The CDR3 DNA reads TGTGCCAGCAGCTTAGATTTGGGGGGCTACGAGCAGTACTTC. This codes for CASSLDLGGYEQYF.

The V and J genes are TRBV5-5 and TRBJ1-5; D may be TRBD1 (6 bases). This CDR3 region has 15 residues. Trimming cost V 0 bases and J 7 bases, with 14 bases left between them. The germline gives CDR1 SGHKS, CDR2 YYEKEE (reference sequence). The CDR3 nucleotides are TGTGCCAGCAGCTTGGAGCAGGGGAGAGGCCAGCCCCAGCATTTT. Translation: CASSLEQGRGQPQHF. Full variable domain (outside the CDR3, taken from reference TRBV5-5 and TRBJ1-5): DAGVTQSPTHLIKTRGQQVTLRCSPISGHKSVSWYQQVLGQGPQFIFQYYEKEERGRGNFPDRFSARQFPNYSSELNVNALLLGDSALYLCASSLEQGRGQPQHFGDGTRLSIL.

The chain uses TRBV7-2 and TRBJ2-6; D remains ambiguous. This CDR3 comprises 12 residues. The V gene lost 10 bases and the J gene lost 0 bases, with 4 bases spanning the gap. The germline V gene has CDR1 SGHTA and CDR2 FQGNSA. In DNA form, the CDR3 reads TGTGCCACCCTCTCTGGGGCCAACGTCCTGACTTTC. Its protein product is CATLSGANVLTF.

This rearrangement joins TRBV19 to TRBJ2-7; TRBD2 might be the D (5 bases). Germline V gene sequence: CDR1 LNHDA, CDR2 SQIVND (reference sequence). This CDR3 has 12 amino acids. V lost 11 bases and J lost 6, with 17 bases in between. The CDR3 sequence is CAEWGLRGEQYF. CDR3 nucleotide sequence: TGTGCCGAGTGGGGTCTTCGGGGCGAGCAGTACTTC.

The chain recombines TRBV19 with TRBJ1-5; no firm D call. With 3 bases removed from V and 9 bases from J, the gap between germline ends came to 15 bases. The CDR3 has 14 amino acids. Per germline, CDR1 LNHDA and CDR2 SQIVND (reference sequence). CDR3 coding DNA: TGTGCCAGTAGTATTATCGAGGGCATCTGGCCCCAGCATTTT. Translated, it gives CASSIIEGIWPQHF.

V and J are TRBV30 and TRBJ1-5; 10 positions match TRBD1. The CDR3 runs to 13 residues. The J segment lost 6 bases and the V segment lost 3 bases, leaving 2 bases of the junction unmatched. The germline V gene has CDR1 GTSNPN and CDR2 SVGIG (reference sequence). Here the CDR3 DNA reads TGTGCCTGGAGAGGACAGGGGGGTCAGCCCCAGCATTTT. Protein product: CAWRGQGGQPQHF.

CDR3 amino acids: CAGGASWYEQYF. In DNA form, the CDR3 reads TGTGCCGGGGGGGCTAGCTGGTACGAGCAGTACTTC. V usage is TRBV6-1 and J usage is TRBJ2-7, with TRBD2 as a possible D gene (7 bases). The CDR3 loop spans 12 amino acids. Between the trimmed V and J ends, which lost 11 bases and 4 bases, there was a span of 15 bases. From germline, CDR1 is MNHNS and CDR2 SASEGT.

The chain couples TRBV25-1 to TRBJ1-2; maybe TRBD1 (5 bases). CDR3 size: 18 residues. Trimming cost V 0 bases and J 0 bases, with 17 bases left between them. CDR1 is MGHDK, CDR2 SYGVNS, per germline. Here the CDR3 reads CASSEYNGRLGPNYGYTF. CDR3 bases: TGTGCCAGCAGTGAATATAATGGTCGGTTGGGGCCTAACTATGGCTACACCTTC.

The V call is TRBV5-1, the J call TRBJ1-6; the D gene is possibly TRBD1 (5 bases). There are 15 residues in the CDR3. CDR1 SGHRS and CDR2 YFSETQ come from the germline V gene. Deletions cut 3 bases from V and 7 bases from J, with 14 bases between. CDR3 protein: CASSSSGSGNSPLHF. Written as DNA, the CDR3 is TGCGCCAGCAGCTCCTCCGGGTCAGGGAATTCACCCCTCCACTTT.